This is a list of T cell receptor beta chains from one sample in a study of blood T cell repertoires in COVID-19. TCRdb's table, derived via immunoSEQ multiplex PCR, lists solely in-frame clones and lacks some. The sample carries 200,000 to 250,000 clones, 82% recorded once. Material: peripheral blood. These receptors were obtained from an elderly woman with acute or convalescent COVID-19. Each CDR3 is given with its conserved first and last residue. A D gene is named only where the DNA matches it firmly. Not all rows give a size; the values are once, few, many and, for expanded clones, a class.

size	length	V	J	D	CDR3	DNA
-	15	TRBV9	TRBJ1-1	TRBD1	CASSVEAGGGTEAFF	TGTGCCAGCAGCGTAGAGGCAGGGGGAGGCACTGAAGCTTTCTTT
many	12	TRBV29-1	TRBJ1-1	-	CSVAELNTEAFF	TGCAGCGTCGCCGAGCTGAACACTGAAGCTTTCTTT
-	14	TRBV14	TRBJ2-5	-	CASSLVRVQETQYF	TGTGCCAGCAGTCTCGTCAGGGTCCAAGAGACCCAGTACTTC
few	19	TRBV28	TRBJ1-5	-	CASSLRWVSGAGNNQPQHF	TGTGCCAGCAGTTTAAGATGGGTCTCAGGGGCCGGCAACAATCAGCCCCAGCATTTT
-	13	TRBV24-1	TRBJ1-2	-	CATSEGTNYGYTF	TGTGCCACCAGTGAGGGCACTAACTATGGCTACACCTTC
-	15	TRBV29-1	TRBJ1-1	-	CSVEVQGGVSTEAFF	TGCAGCGTTGAGGTTCAGGGTGGTGTTTCCACTGAAGCTTTCTTT
-	14	TRBV3-1/TRBV3-2	TRBJ1-1	-	CASSQVNGDTEAFF	TGTGCCAGCAGCCAAGTCAACGGGGACACTGAAGCTTTCTTT
-	14	TRBV18	TRBJ1-5	TRBD1	CASSLDRGNQPQHF	TGTGCCAGCTCCCTAGACAGGGGAAATCAGCCCCAGCATTTT
-	16	TRBV4-2	TRBJ2-3	TRBD2	CASSPGGAGPQYTQYF	TGTGCCAGCAGCCCGGGGGGAGCGGGGCCTCAATATACGCAGTATTTT
-	14	TRBV27	TRBJ1-2	-	CASRRVTGTHGYTF	TGTGCCAGCAGGAGAGTTACAGGGACCCATGGCTACACCTTC
once	15	TRBV4-3	TRBJ1-1	-	CASSQDLDSRVEAFF	TGCGCCAGCAGCCAAGATCTCGACAGCCGGGTTGAAGCTTTCTTT
-	15	TRBV6-4	TRBJ2-3	TRBD2	CASSEAGDSTDTQYF	TGTGCCAGCAGTGAAGCGGGGGACAGCACAGATACGCAGTATTTT
once	18	TRBV5-1	TRBJ2-7	TRBD2	CASSLVVAGAQPLGEQYF	TGCGCCAGCAGCTTGGTAGTAGCGGGGGCACAGCCCCTAGGGGAGCAGTACTTC
-	14	TRBV29-1	TRBJ1-5	TRBD1	CSVQTGNTNQPQHF	TGCAGCGTTCAGACAGGGAACACCAATCAGCCCCAGCATTTT
-	14	TRBV2	TRBJ1-5	-	CASSEDSLWQPQHF	TGTGCCAGCAGTGAGGACAGTTTGTGGCAGCCCCAGCATTTT
once	14	TRBV19	TRBJ2-7	TRBD1	CASSDRQGTHEQYF	TGTGCCAGTAGCGACAGACAGGGAACCCACGAGCAGTACTTC
-	14	TRBV28	TRBJ1-1	-	CASRKGLMNTEAFF	TGTGCCAGCAGAAAGGGGCTTATGAACACTGAAGCTTTCTTT
few	15	TRBV7-2	TRBJ2-5	-	CASSLRRGTQETQYF	TGTGCCAGCAGCTTAAGACGGGGAACTCAAGAGACCCAGTACTTC
-	15	TRBV6-5	TRBJ2-7	-	CASSAGPVSSYEQYF	TGTGCCAGCAGCGCAGGGCCCGTTAGCTCCTACGAGCAGTACTTC
-	14	TRBV2	TRBJ1-5	-	CASTGGVGNQPQHF	TGTGCCAGCACTGGGGGGGTTGGGAATCAGCCCCAGCATTTT
-	15	TRBV7-8	TRBJ1-2	TRBD1	CASSRGTGGGYGYTF	TGTGCCAGCAGCCGAGGGACAGGGGGAGGCTATGGCTACACCTTC
-	16	TRBV5-1	TRBJ2-3	TRBD2	CASSGGLATTTDTQYF	TGCGCCAGCAGCGGGGGACTAGCGACAACCACAGATACGCAGTATTTT
once	15	TRBV9	TRBJ2-2	TRBD2	CASSPGGASTGELFF	TGTGCCAGCAGCCCCGGGGGGGCGAGCACCGGGGAGCTGTTTTTT
-	14	TRBV2	TRBJ2-1	TRBD1	CASSGQGTVNEQFF	TGTGCCAGCTCCGGACAGGGGACAGTGAATGAGCAGTTCTTC
few	17	TRBV28	TRBJ1-3	-	CASSLWGATGRENTIYF	TGTGCCAGCAGTTTATGGGGGGCAACAGGGAGAGAAAACACCATATATTTT
-	14	TRBV2	TRBJ2-5	-	CASTSQGAQETQYF	TGTGCCAGCACTTCCCAGGGTGCGCAAGAGACCCAGTACTTC
-	15	TRBV7-6	TRBJ2-7	-	CASSLEGGLPGEQYF	TGTGCCAGCAGCTTAGAAGGGGGTCTCCCGGGTGAGCAGTACTTC
-	15	TRBV7-2	TRBJ2-5	-	CASSLEAAGWETQYF	TGTGCCAGCAGCTTAGAGGCGGCAGGGTGGGAGACCCAGTACTTC
-	13	TRBV28	TRBJ1-4	TRBD1	CASSQDRVGKLFF	TGTGCCAGCAGCCAAGACAGGGTAGGGAAACTGTTTTTT
-	15	TRBV7-3	TRBJ2-1	TRBD1	CASSVDRARVNEQFF	TGTGCCAGCAGCGTGGACAGGGCGCGGGTCAATGAGCAGTTCTTC
-	14	TRBV19	TRBJ2-7	-	CASSAEMSSYEQYF	TGTGCCAGTAGTGCCGAGATGAGCTCCTACGAGCAGTACTTC
-	15	TRBV5-1	TRBJ2-7	TRBD1	CASSWGQGAAYEQYF	TGCGCCAGCAGCTGGGGACAGGGGGCGGCCTACGAGCAGTACTTC
-	16	TRBV19	TRBJ1-4	-	CASSMSRGIQREKLFF	TGTGCCAGTAGTATGTCCAGGGGAATTCAAAGGGAAAAACTGTTTTTT
once	13	TRBV6-5	TRBJ2-3	-	CASSRTAMDTQYF	TGTGCCAGCAGCAGGACTGCCATGGATACGCAGTATTTT
-	14	TRBV6-5	TRBJ1-5	-	CASSYLGINQPQHF	TGTGCCAGCAGTTACCTCGGGATTAATCAGCCCCAGCATTTT
-	16	TRBV6-1	TRBJ2-7	TRBD1	CASSDRGTGRSYEQYF	TGTGCCAGCAGTGATAGAGGGACAGGTAGGTCCTACGAGCAGTACTTC
-	14	TRBV6-2/TRBV6-3	TRBJ1-1	-	CASSVTQANTEAFF	TGTGCCAGCAGTGTGACACAGGCGAACACTGAAGCTTTCTTT
-	13	TRBV19	TRBJ1-2	TRBD1	CASSMTGPMSYTF	TGTGCCAGTAGTATGACAGGGCCGATGAGCTACACCTTC
-	14	TRBV6-2/TRBV6-3	TRBJ2-5	TRBD1	CASSRDRVQETQYF	TGTGCCAGCAGCCGGGACAGGGTTCAAGAGACCCAGTACTTC
-	16	TRBV3-1/TRBV3-2	TRBJ1-1	-	CASSPVTDRMNTEAFF	TGTGCCAGCAGCCCGGTGACAGACCGCATGAACACTGAAGCTTTCTTT